Below, 7 T cell receptor beta chains from the same sample are listed, as sequenced in a study of OX40 agonist ivuxolimab in advanced cancers. Sequenced by immunoSEQ multiplex PCR; TCRdb stores in-frame clones only, minus some. Among approximately 77,000 clones listed, around 85% were seen once. The source material was CD4+ or CD8+ T cells sorted from blood, sampled in a trial of the OX40 agonist ivuxolimab. These receptors were taken from an adult with an advanced solid tumor such as melanoma, head and neck, liver or kidney cancer.

This rearrangement joins TRBV4-2 to TRBJ2-3; D call uncertain. In germline, CDR1 is LGHNA, CDR2 YNFKEQ. CDR3 size: 15 residues. The V end was cut by 1 base, the J end by 1 base, with 9 bases between. In nucleotides, the CDR3 is TGTGCCAGCAGCCAAGCCTTACCTGGCACAGATACGCAGTATTTT. Protein sequence: CASSQALPGTDTQYF.

This clone was seen only a few times. The CDR3 DNA sequence: TGCGCCAGCAGCTATCGACAGGGCGACACCGGGGAGCTGTTTTTT. It yields the protein CASSYRQGDTGELFF. V is TRBV5-1 and J is TRBJ2-2, with 7 positions matching TRBD1. Per germline, CDR1 SGHRS and CDR2 YFSETQ. The CDR3 length is 15 residues. V gave up 3 bases and J gave up 3 bases; unmatched junction bases: 5.

The chain carries TRBV12-5 and TRBJ1-4; 7 bases are a match to TRBD1. This CDR3 is 16 amino acids long. The junction had 7 bases not matched to a gene; V was cut back by 6 bases and J by 0 bases. The V gene's germline CDR1 is LGHNT and CDR2 FRNRAP. In DNA form, the CDR3 reads TGTGCTAGTGGCAGGGACAGCCCTGCAACTAATGAAAAACTGTTTTTT. This translates into CASGRDSPATNEKLFF.

In DNA, the CDR3 is TGTGCCAGCAGCCACCGGGGGGGTGGAGGCGAGCAGTACTTC. Its translation is CASSHRGGGGEQYF. V is TRBV14 and J is TRBJ2-7, with 8 bases matching TRBD2. CDR3 size: 14 residues. Looked up from germline, CDR1 is SGHDN and CDR2 is FVKESK. After removal of 3 bases from V and 6 bases from J, the junction contained 7 bases not matched to a gene.

This clone has just a few counts. The chain carries TRBV18 and TRBJ1-5; D is uncertain. V lost 5 bases, J lost 0 bases, and 8 bases lay in between. CDR3 length equals 14 residues. CDR1 is KGHSH and CDR2 is LQKENI in the germline V gene. CDR3 sequence reads: CASSVSDSNQPQHF. The CDR3, as DNA: TGTGCCAGCTCAGTAAGTGATAGCAATCAGCCCCAGCATTTT.

This chain uses TRBV7-2 with TRBJ1-4; 9 nucleotides agree with TRBD1. Trimming removed 7 bases from V and 5 bases from J; junction bases left unmatched: 5. This CDR3 comprises 14 residues. Germline CDR1 SGHTA, CDR2 FQGNSA. The CDR3 is CASMRQGVNEKLFF. The CDR3, as DNA: TGTGCCAGCATGCGACAGGGGGTCAATGAAAAACTGTTTTTT.

In its sample, this clone was seen once. This chain connects TRBV11-2 to TRBJ2-2; TRBD1 agrees at 7 bases. The trim removed 1 base at V and 0 bases at J, leaving 2 bases unmatched. The CDR3 covers 16 residues. The V gene's germline CDR1 is SGHAT and CDR2 FQNNGV. The CDR3: CASSLGQGSNTGELFF. The CDR3 DNA is TGTGCCAGCAGCTTAGGACAGGGCTCGAACACCGGGGAGCTGTTTTTT. Drawing the rest from reference TRBV11-2 and TRBJ2-2, the complete variable domain is EAGVAQSPRYKIIEKRQSVAFWCNPISGHATLYWYQQILGQGPKLLIQFQNNGVVDDSQLPKDRFSAERLKGVDSTLKIQPAKLEDSAVYLCASSLGQGSNTGELFFGEGSRLTVL.